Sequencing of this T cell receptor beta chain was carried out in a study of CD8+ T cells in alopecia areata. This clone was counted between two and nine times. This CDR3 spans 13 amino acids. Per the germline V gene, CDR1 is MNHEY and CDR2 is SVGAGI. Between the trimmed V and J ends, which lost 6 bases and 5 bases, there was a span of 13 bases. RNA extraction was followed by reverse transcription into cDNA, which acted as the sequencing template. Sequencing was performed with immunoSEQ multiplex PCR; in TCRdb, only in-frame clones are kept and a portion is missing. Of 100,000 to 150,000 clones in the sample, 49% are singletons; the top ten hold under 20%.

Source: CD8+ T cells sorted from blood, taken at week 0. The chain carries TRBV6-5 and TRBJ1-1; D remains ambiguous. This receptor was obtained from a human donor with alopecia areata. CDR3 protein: CASRTVTATEAFF. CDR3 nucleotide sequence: TGTGCCAGCAGAACCGTCACAGCGACTGAAGCTTTCTTT.